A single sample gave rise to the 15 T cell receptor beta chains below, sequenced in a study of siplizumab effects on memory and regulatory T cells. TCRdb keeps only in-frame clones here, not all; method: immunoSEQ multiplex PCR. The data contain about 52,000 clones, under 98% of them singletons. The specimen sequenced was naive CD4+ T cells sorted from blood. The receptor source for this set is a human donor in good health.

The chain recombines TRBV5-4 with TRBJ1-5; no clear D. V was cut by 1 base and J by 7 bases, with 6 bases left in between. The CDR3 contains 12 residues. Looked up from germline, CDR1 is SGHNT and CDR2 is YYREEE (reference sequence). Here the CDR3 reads CASSLLGQPQHF. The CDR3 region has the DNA TGTGCCAGCAGCTTGTTGGGGCAGCCCCAGCATTTT.

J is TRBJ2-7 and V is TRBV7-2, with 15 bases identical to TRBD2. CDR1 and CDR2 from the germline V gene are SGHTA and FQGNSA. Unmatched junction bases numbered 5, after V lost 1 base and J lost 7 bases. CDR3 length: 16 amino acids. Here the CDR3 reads CASSLEGLAGGSEQYF. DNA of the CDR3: TGTGCCAGCAGCTTAGAGGGACTAGCGGGAGGTTCTGAGCAGTACTTC.

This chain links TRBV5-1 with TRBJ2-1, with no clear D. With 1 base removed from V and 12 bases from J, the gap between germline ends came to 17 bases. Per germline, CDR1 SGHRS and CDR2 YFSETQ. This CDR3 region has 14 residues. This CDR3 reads CASSLKGLVGWQFF. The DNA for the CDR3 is TGCGCCAGCAGCTTGAAGGGCCTAGTGGGATGGCAGTTCTTC. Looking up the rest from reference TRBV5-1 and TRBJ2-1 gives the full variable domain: KAGVTQTPRYLIKTRGQQVTLSCSPISGHRSVSWYQQTPGQGLQFLFEYFSETQRNKGNFPGRFSGRQFSNSRSEMNVSTLELGDSALYLCASSLKGLVGWQFFGPGTRLTVL.

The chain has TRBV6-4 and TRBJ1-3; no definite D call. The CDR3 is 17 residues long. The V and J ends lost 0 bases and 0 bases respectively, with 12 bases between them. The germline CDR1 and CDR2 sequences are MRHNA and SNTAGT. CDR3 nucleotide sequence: TGTGCCAGCAGTGACTCGAATGCAGACTACTCTGGAAACACCATATATTTT. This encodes CASSDSNADYSGNTIYF.

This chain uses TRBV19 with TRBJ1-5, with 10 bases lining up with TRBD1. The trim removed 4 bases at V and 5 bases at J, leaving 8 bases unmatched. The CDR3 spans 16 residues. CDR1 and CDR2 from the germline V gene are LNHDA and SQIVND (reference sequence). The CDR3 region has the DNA TGTGCCAGTAGTACCCGGGACAGGGGCGAGTATCAGCCCCAGCATTTT. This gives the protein CASSTRDRGEYQPQHF.

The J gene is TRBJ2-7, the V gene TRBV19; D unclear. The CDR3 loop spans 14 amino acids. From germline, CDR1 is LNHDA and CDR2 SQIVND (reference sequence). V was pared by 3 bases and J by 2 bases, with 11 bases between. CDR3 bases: TGTGCCAGTAGTATTTTGGACGGAGCCTACGAGCAGTACTTC. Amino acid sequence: CASSILDGAYEQYF.

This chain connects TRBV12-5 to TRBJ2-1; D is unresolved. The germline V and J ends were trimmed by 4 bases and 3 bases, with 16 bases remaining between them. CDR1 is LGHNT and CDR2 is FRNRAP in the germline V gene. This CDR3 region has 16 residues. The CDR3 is CASGSQTGLGYNEQFF. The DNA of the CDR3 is TGTGCTAGTGGTTCACAGACCGGGCTAGGCTACAATGAGCAGTTCTTC.

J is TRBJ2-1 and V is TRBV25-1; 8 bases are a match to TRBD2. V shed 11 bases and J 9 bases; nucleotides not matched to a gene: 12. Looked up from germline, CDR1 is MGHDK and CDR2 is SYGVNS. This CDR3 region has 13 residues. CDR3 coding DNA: TGTGCCGGAAAGCGGGAGCGGCAGGGTGAGCAGTTCTTC. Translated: CAGKRERQGEQFF. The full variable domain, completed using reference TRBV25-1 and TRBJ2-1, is EADIYQTPRYLVIGTGKKITLECSQTMGHDKMYWYQQDPGMELHLIHYSYGVNSTEKGDLSSESTVSRIRTEHFPLTLESARPSHTSQYLCAGKRERQGEQFFGPGTRLTVL.

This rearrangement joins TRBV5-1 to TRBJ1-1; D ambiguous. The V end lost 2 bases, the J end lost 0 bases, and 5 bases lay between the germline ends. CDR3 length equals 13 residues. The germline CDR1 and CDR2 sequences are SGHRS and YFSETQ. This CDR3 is CASSFQLNTEAFF. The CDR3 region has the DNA TGCGCCAGCAGCTTCCAACTGAACACTGAAGCTTTCTTT.

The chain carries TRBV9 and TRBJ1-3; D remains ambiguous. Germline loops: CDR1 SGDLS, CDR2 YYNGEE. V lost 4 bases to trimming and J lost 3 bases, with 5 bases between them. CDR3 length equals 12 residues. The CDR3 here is CASSPIGNTIYF. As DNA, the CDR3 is TGTGCCAGCAGCCCCATTGGAAACACCATATATTTT.

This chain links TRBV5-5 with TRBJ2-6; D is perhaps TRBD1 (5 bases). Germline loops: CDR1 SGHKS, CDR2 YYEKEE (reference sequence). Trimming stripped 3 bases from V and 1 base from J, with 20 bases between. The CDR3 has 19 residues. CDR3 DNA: TGTGCCAGCAGCTCTTGGGCAGGATGGGGCTTATCTGGGGCCAACGTCCTGACTTTC. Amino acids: CASSSWAGWGLSGANVLTF.

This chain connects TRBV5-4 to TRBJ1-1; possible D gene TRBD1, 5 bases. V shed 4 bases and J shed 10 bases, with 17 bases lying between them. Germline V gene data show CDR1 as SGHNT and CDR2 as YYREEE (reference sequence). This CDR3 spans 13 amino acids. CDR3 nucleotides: TGTGCCAGCAGCGTCGGGACTCTTGGTTTAGCTTTCTTT. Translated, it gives CASSVGTLGLAFF.

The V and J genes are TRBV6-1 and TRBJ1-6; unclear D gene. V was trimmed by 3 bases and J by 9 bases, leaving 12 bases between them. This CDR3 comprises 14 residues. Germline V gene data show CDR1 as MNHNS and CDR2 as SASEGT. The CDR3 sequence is CASSEIGVTSPLHF. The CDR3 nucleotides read TGTGCCAGCAGTGAGATCGGGGTTACTTCACCCCTCCACTTT.

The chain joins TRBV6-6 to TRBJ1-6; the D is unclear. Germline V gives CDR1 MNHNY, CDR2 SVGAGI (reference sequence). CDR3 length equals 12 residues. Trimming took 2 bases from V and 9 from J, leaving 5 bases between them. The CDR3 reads CASSYRASPLHF. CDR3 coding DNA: TGTGCCAGCAGTTACCGAGCTTCACCCCTCCACTTT.

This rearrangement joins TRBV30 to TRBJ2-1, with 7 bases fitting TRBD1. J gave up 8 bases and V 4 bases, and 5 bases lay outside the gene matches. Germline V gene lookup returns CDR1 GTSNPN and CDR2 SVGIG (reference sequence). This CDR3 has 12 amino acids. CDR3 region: CAWTGGIDEQFF. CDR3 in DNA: TGTGCCTGGACAGGGGGAATCGATGAGCAGTTCTTC.